This T cell receptor beta chain came from a study of response to subunit inactivated influenza vaccine. This clonotype showed up many times. Losses at the gene ends were 3 bases for V and 5 bases for J; bases not matched to a gene: 2. The CDR3 extends over 13 amino acids. One entry per CDR3 protein, called by TCRdb with MiXCR from the RT-PCR reads. The sample yields approximately 530,000 distinct CDR3 sequences, around 7.9% seen once. This specimen consisted of PBMCs from blood, obtained less than 30 months after vaccination. The receptor was derived from a man between 50 and 69 years old who received an inactivated influenza vaccine. V and J are TRBV12-3 or TRBV12-4 and TRBJ2-7; the match to TRBD2 covers 9 bases. The CDR3 reads CASSFAGGHEQYF. CDR3 DNA sequence: TGTGCCAGCAGTTTTGCGGGAGGGCACGAGCAGTACTTC.